A single sample is the source of the 3 T cell receptor beta chains below, sequenced in a study of sequential checkpoint blockade in melanoma. The table came from immunoSEQ multiplex PCR; TCRdb's copy has only in-frame clones and leaves some out. The sample shows approximately 14,000 clones, around 73% of them seen only once. Noted treatment: randomized to nivolumab then ipilimumab (arm A) or the reverse (arm B). The sequenced sample was CD8+ T cells sorted from blood (inferred from file names), obtained from a patient given nivolumab and ipilimumab in sequence. The receptors were gathered from a human donor with melanoma.

The chain couples TRBV13 to TRBJ1-2; 11 positions match TRBD1. The CDR3 has 13 amino acids. CDR1 and CDR2 (germline): PRHDT, FYEKMQ (reference sequence). With 3 bases clipped from V and 7 bases from J, the junction kept 1 base outside the gene matches. Here the CDR3 DNA reads TGTGCCAGCAGCTTGGGGACAGGGGGTGGCTACACCTTC. Its translation is CASSLGTGGGYTF.

The V gene is TRBV4-2, the J gene TRBJ1-4; D is ambiguous. Trimming cost V 5 bases and J 8 bases, with 21 bases left between them. Germline CDR1 and CDR2: LGHNA and YNFKEQ. The length of the CDR3 is 16 residues. The CDR3 spells CASSFPVVPREEKLFF. The CDR3 coding sequence is TGTGCCAGCAGCTTCCCTGTGGTCCCAAGAGAAGAAAAACTGTTTTTT.

This clone was counted only a few times. J is TRBJ1-1 and V is TRBV9; TRBD1 matches at 7 bases. The CDR3 runs 15 residues. Trimming removed 4 bases from V and 0 bases from J; junction bases left unmatched: 6. The germline V gene encodes CDR1 SGDLS and CDR2 YYNGEE. The chain's CDR3 is CASSNNRGMNTEAFF. The CDR3 DNA reads as TGTGCCAGCAGCAACAACAGGGGCATGAACACTGAAGCTTTCTTT.